This TCR beta chain was sequenced for a study of blood T cell repertoires in COVID-19. Overall study: Donors in the United States, Italy and Spain gave samples during acute or convalescent COVID-19.

All enrollees were roughly 18 to 100 years old and from 25 or so US areas. Which cohort a participant joined came from the clinical history participants gave. The CDR3 runs 14 residues. Germline V gene sequence: CDR1 SNHLY, CDR2 FYNNEI. The V and J ends lost 4 bases and 8 bases, in that order; junction bases with no gene match: 10. The data were produced by immunoSEQ multiplex PCR, yet TCRdb's version contains in-frame clones alone and is incomplete. This repertoire shows approximately 230,000 clones, about 93% found once; its top ten account for approximately 2%. Sequenced input: PBMCs or T cells enriched from blood (not recorded which). The chain carries TRBV2 and TRBJ1-2, with TRBD1 matching 7 bases. The clonotype was recovered from a woman under 30 who had recovered from COVID-19. CDR3 sequence reads: CASSGGQKIQGYTF. Here the CDR3 DNA reads TGTGCCAGCAGTGGGGGACAGAAGATCCAGGGCTACACCTTC.